Sequencing of this TCR beta chain was carried out in a study of blood T cells in healthy people across ages. Regarding the study as a whole: Donor CMV status, an unknown factor, possibly confounded changes in expanded clonotypes. Estimated diversity that came from one million T cells was considered an underestimate.

Turning to this clonotype: Its target is unknown.

The CDR3 loop spans 14 amino acids. Germline CDR1 and CDR2: DFQATT and SNEGSKA (reference sequence). V was clipped by 6 bases and J by 1 base, with 15 bases between them. Next came a second PCR, run for about 6 to 12 cycles, which used a sample-barcoded 5' primer along with a J-beta primer mix. Via MiXCR, TCRdb re-called the 5' RACE reads, giving one row per CDR3 protein. Among 870,000 or so distinct CDR3 sequences listed, around 30% were seen once. The receptor was derived from a woman older than 75 in good health. The rearrangement uses TRBV20-1 and TRBJ1-1, with no clear D. Sequenced input: blood. Here the CDR3 reads CSAQRSSGNTEAFF. The CDR3 nucleotides are TGCAGTGCCCAGAGAAGCTCGGGGAACACTGAAGCTTTCTTT.